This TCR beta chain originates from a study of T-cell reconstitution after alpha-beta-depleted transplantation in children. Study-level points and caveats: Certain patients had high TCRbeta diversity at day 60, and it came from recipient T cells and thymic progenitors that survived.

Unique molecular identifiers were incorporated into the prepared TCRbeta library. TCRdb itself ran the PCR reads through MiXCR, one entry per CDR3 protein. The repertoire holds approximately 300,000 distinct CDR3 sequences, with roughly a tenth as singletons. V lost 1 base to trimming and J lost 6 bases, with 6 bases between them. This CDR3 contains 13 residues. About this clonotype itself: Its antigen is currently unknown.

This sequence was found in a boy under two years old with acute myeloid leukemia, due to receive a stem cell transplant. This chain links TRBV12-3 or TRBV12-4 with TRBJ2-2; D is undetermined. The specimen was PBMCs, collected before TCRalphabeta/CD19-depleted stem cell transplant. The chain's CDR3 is CASSLVGAGELFF. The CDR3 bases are TGTGCCAGCAGTTTAGTTGGGGCCGGGGAGCTGTTTTTT.